The 20 T cell receptor beta chains listed next were all sequenced from one sample in a study of T cells in Graves' hyperthyroidism and ophthalmopathy. TCR beta CDR3 sequences were amplified from RNA transcripts. Initially, a first-round RT-PCR of the TCR CDR3 employed the HTBI primer set. TCRdb fed the multiplex PCR reads into MiXCR, producing one record per CDR3 protein. This repertoire shows about 510,000 distinct CDR3 sequences, 11% to 15% found once; its top ten account for 11% to 15%. Sequences were obtained from blood. All receptors derive from a woman aged 40 to 50 with Graves' hyperthyroidism.

This clonotype was recorded at least ten times. J is TRBJ1-1 and V is TRBV5-1; no clear D gene. Per germline, CDR1 SGHRS and CDR2 YFSETQ. The CDR3 runs 17 residues. V lost 0 bases and J lost 0, with 15 bases in between. CDR3 loop: CASSLASGRALNTEAFF. CDR3 DNA sequence: TGCGCCAGCAGCTTGGCCTCCGGGAGGGCTTTGAACACTGAAGCTTTCTTT.

This clonotype was seen more than once but under ten times. The V gene is TRBV6-1, the J gene TRBJ2-1; 12 bases align to TRBD2. The germline CDR1 and CDR2 sequences are MNHNS and SASEGT. J gave up 4 bases and V 6 bases, and 4 bases lay outside the gene matches. The CDR3 extends over 15 amino acids. The CDR3 here is CASSRLAGDYNEQFF. In nucleotides, the CDR3 is TGTGCCAGCAGCAGACTAGCGGGAGATTACAATGAGCAGTTCTTC.

On this clonotype: A much larger clone differs by one base, so this may be a read error. The chain is built from TRBV5-1 and TRBJ1-6; D is unresolved. The CDR3 covers 16 residues. From germline, CDR1 is SGHRS and CDR2 YFSETQ. The CDR3, as DNA: TGCGTCAGCAGCTTGGCCCCTCTGAGCGGAGGGTCACCCCTCCACTTT. Translated: CVSSLAPLSGGSPLHF.

This clonotype was counted only a few times. V is TRBV6-1 and J is TRBJ2-2; TRBD2 matches at 13 bases. CDR1 is MNHNS, CDR2 SASEGT, per germline. The CDR3 has 16 residues. The ends lost 5 bases at V and 4 bases at J; junction bases unmatched: 4. The CDR3 DNA sequence: TGTGCCAGCAGTCACGGACTAGCGGGAGTCACCGGGGAGCTGTTTTTT. Translation gives CASSHGLAGVTGELFF.

This clonotype showed up just a few times. This sequence joins TRBV30 and TRBJ1-4; maybe TRBD1 (6 bases). CDR3 length: 14 amino acids. Trimming cost V 5 bases and J 0 bases, with 10 bases left between them. Germline V gene lookup returns CDR1 GTSNPN and CDR2 SVGIG (reference sequence). CDR3 nucleotide sequence: TGTGCCTGGGGGGACATTGCAACTAATGAAAAACTGTTTTTT. It is translated as CAWGDIATNEKLFF.

This clonotype was seen ten or more times. This chain joins TRBV6-5 and TRBJ2-5, with D perhaps TRBD1 (5 bases). Germline lookup yields CDR1 MNHEY and CDR2 SVGAGI. There are 15 residues in the CDR3. V was trimmed by 2 bases and J by 5 bases, leaving 15 bases between them. The CDR3 DNA reads TGTGCCAGCAGTTACCACGGGTCGTCAGGGGAGACCCAGTACTTC. Residues: CASSYHGSSGETQYF.

This clonotype occurred many times. This chain uses TRBV28 with TRBJ1-3; D might be TRBD1 (6 bases). V was pared by 2 bases and J by 2 bases, with 22 bases between. This CDR3 comprises 19 residues. Germline CDR1 MDHEN, CDR2 SYDVKM. The CDR3 DNA reads as TGTGCCAGCAGTTTAGCTGACGTTCTCTGGGGGGGCGCTGGAAACACCATATATTTT. Residues: CASSLADVLWGGAGNTIYF. Variable domain in full (rest from reference TRBV28 and TRBJ1-3): DVKVTQSSRYLVKRTGEKVFLECVQDMDHENMFWYRQDPGLGLRLIYFSYDVKMKEKGDIPEGYSVSREKKERFSLILESASTNQTSMYLCASSLADVLWGGAGNTIYFGEGSWLTVV.

This clonotype was recorded a few times. This rearrangement joins TRBV28 to TRBJ2-3; 9 nucleotides match TRBD2. The germline V gene encodes CDR1 MDHEN and CDR2 SYDVKM. The CDR3 covers 15 residues. J lost 4 bases, V lost 8 bases, and 10 bases had no gene match. CDR3 sequence reads: CASSQIGTSPDTQYF. The CDR3, as DNA: TGTGCCAGCTCTCAAATCGGGACTAGCCCAGATACGCAGTATTTT. The full variable domain, rest sourced from reference TRBV28 and TRBJ2-3, is DVKVTQSSRYLVKRTGEKVFLECVQDMDHENMFWYRQDPGLGLRLIYFSYDVKMKEKGDIPEGYSVSREKKERFSLILESASTNQTSMYLCASSQIGTSPDTQYFGPGTRLTVL.

The sample holds a few counts of this clonotype. This chain connects TRBV7-3 to TRBJ2-2; 8 nucleotides line up with TRBD2. The CDR3 sequence is 16 residues long. Losses at the gene ends were 2 bases for V and 6 bases for J; bases not matched to a gene: 8. Germline CDR1 reads SGHTA; CDR2 reads FQGTGA. Here the CDR3 reads CASSLAGGPDAGELFF. In nucleotides, the CDR3 is TGTGCCAGCAGCTTAGCGGGAGGTCCCGACGCCGGGGAGCTGTTTTTT.

This chain connects TRBV9 to TRBJ2-3; D may be TRBD2 (6 bases). This CDR3 is built from 13 residues. With 4 bases removed from V and 5 bases from J, the gap between germline ends came to 11 bases. From germline, CDR1 is SGDLS and CDR2 YYNGEE. Written as DNA, the CDR3 is TGTGCCAGCAGCCAATTGGAGGGAGATACGCAGTATTTT. Protein product: CASSQLEGDTQYF.

The rearrangement uses TRBV29-1 and TRBJ2-2; 11 bases match TRBD2. CDR3 size: 14 residues. Losses at the gene ends were 7 bases for V and 7 bases for J; bases not matched to a gene: 8. In germline, CDR1 is SQVTM, CDR2 ANQGSEA. This chain's CDR3 is CSGKTSGKIGELFF. CDR3 bases: TGCAGCGGGAAGACTAGCGGGAAAATCGGGGAGCTGTTTTTT.

The gene calls are TRBV2 and TRBJ1-4; D is undetermined. Germline-derived CDR1 and CDR2 are SNHLY and FYNNEI. This CDR3 has 14 residues. V was clipped by 7 bases and J by 6 bases, with 15 bases between them. The CDR3 DNA sequence: TGTGCCAGCACCGCTTACTGGGGTGATGAAAAACTGTTTTTT. Translated: CASTAYWGDEKLFF.

The J gene is TRBJ1-1, the V gene TRBV28; possible D gene TRBD1, 5 bases. V was pared by 2 bases and J by 10 bases, with 14 bases between. The CDR3 contains 13 residues. Germline values: CDR1 MDHEN, CDR2 SYDVKM. CDR3 coding DNA: TGTGCCAGCAGTTTAGGGACGGGGATGTCAGCTTTCTTT. This encodes CASSLGTGMSAFF.

This clonotype has at least ten counts. The J gene is TRBJ2-2, the V gene TRBV5-6; TRBD2 might be the D (6 bases). Germline CDR1 is SGHDT and CDR2 is YYEEEE. The CDR3 runs 15 residues. V was trimmed by 2 bases and J by 5 bases, leaving 13 bases between them. CDR3 sequence (DNA): TGTGCCAGCAGCTTTCGGGGACTGGGGACCGGGGAGCTGTTTTTT. This codes for CASSFRGLGTGELFF. The complete variable domain, with remaining parts taken from reference TRBV5-6 and TRBJ2-2, reads DAGVTQSPTHLIKTRGQQVTLRCSPKSGHDTVSWYQQALGQGPQFIFQYYEEEERQRGNFPDRFSGHQFPNYSSELNVNALLLGDSALYLCASSFRGLGTGELFFGEGSRLTVL.

This clonotype was seen at least ten times. The chain is built from TRBV3-1 and TRBJ2-2, with 7 bases fitting TRBD1. The germline gives CDR1 LGHDT, CDR2 YNNKEL (reference sequence). CDR3 length equals 17 residues. V lost 4 bases, J lost 0 bases, and 8 bases stayed unmatched. The chain's CDR3 is CASSLLPGGTNTGELFF. CDR3 coding DNA: TGTGCCAGCAGCCTGCTTCCAGGGGGTACGAACACCGGGGAGCTGTTTTTT.

This clonotype was counted many times. The CDR3 bases are TGCAGCGTTGGAGGATGGGACGGACCTTCCACTGAAGCTTTCTTT. Its translation: CSVGGWDGPSTEAFF. The V and J genes are TRBV29-1 and TRBJ1-1; TRBD1 might be the D (5 bases). The germline V gene encodes CDR1 SQVTM and CDR2 ANQGSEA. The CDR3 runs 15 residues. The germline V and J ends were trimmed by 4 bases and 4 bases, with 19 bases remaining between them.

This clonotype was seen at least ten times. The genes are TRBV12-3 or TRBV12-4 and TRBJ2-2; TRBD2 matches 7 bases. Losses at the gene ends were 6 bases for V and 6 bases for J; bases not matched to a gene: 10. The CDR3 runs 15 residues. CDR3 in amino acids: CASSHSWGGSGELFF. The DNA for the CDR3 is TGTGCCAGCAGCCATTCCTGGGGGGGGTCCGGGGAGCTGTTTTTT.

The V call is TRBV6-1, the J call TRBJ2-7; 8 bases map to TRBD2. Unmatched junction bases numbered 5, after V lost 7 bases and J lost 3 bases. Germline values: CDR1 MNHNS, CDR2 SASEGT. The CDR3 contains 13 residues. CDR3: CASNPAGVYEQYF. The CDR3 coding sequence is TGTGCCAGCAACCCAGCGGGGGTCTACGAGCAGTACTTC.

This clonotype came up a few times. The rearrangement links TRBV27 to TRBJ2-2; 16 bases are shared with TRBD2. CDR3 size: 18 residues. The V and J ends lost 5 bases and 5 bases, in that order; junction bases with no gene match: 8. Germline values: CDR1 MNHEY, CDR2 SMNVEV (reference sequence). CDR3 sequence: CASSIQGLAGGRTGELFF. The CDR3 DNA reads as TGTGCCAGCAGTATCCAGGGACTAGCGGGAGGGCGGACCGGGGAGCTGTTTTTT.

CDR3 loop: CASQHSVAVETQYF. The CDR3 DNA reads TGCGCCAGCCAGCATAGCGTGGCCGTGGAGACCCAGTACTTC. The V and J genes are TRBV5-1 and TRBJ2-5, with D maybe TRBD2 (5 bases). CDR1 is SGHRS and CDR2 is YFSETQ in the germline V gene. Trimming removed 7 bases at V and 5 bases at J, with 18 bases between. There are 14 residues in the CDR3.